The clone carrying this T cell receptor beta chain is labeled as medium-sized. The V gene's germline CDR1 is SGHTA and CDR2 FQGNSA. This CDR3 contains 15 residues. V was pared by 1 base and J by 3 bases, with 7 bases between. Methods used by the authors: Quantification of nucleated cells was approximated via reference gene primer amplification. Generated by immunoSEQ multiplex PCR, the TCRdb table keeps only in-frame clones and is missing some. That table gives V, J and clone size, and the DNA gave D and trimming. In the table there are 180,000 or so clones, around 82% of which are singletons. This sample was included in a study of blood T cell repertoires in COVID-19. Study information: Sites across the United States, Italy and Spain contributed samples from acute and convalescent COVID-19. PBMCs, B-cell-depleted T cells, or T cells provided the cDNA or gDNA that made up the material.

Input material: peripheral blood. This TCR came from a human donor with acute or convalescent COVID-19. The donor label of this sample is uncertain. The V gene is TRBV7-2, the J gene TRBJ1-6, with D uncertain. The CDR3 nucleotides read TGTGCCAGCAGCTTAGAAGCCAACTATAATTCACCCCTCCACTTT. This sequence encodes CASSLEANYNSPLHF.